The 19 T cell receptor beta chains reported below all come from one sample, sequenced in a study of blood T cell repertoires in COVID-19. The repertoire was sequenced with immunoSEQ multiplex PCR; TCRdb's copy has only in-frame clones and lacks some. The table includes a few hundred thousand clones, roughly 87% detected once. The source material was peripheral blood. The origin of the receptors is a man between 18 and 29 years old with active or convalescent COVID-19.

J is TRBJ1-3 and V is TRBV15, with D uncertain. Between the trimmed V and J ends, which lost 4 bases and 4 bases, there was a span of 8 bases. The CDR3 sequence is 13 residues long. Germline assignment: CDR1 LNHNV and CDR2 YYDKDF (reference sequence). CDR3 region: CATSTPEGNTIYF. Written as DNA, the CDR3 is TGTGCCACCAGCACCCCAGAAGGAAACACCATATATTTT. Full variable domain (missing parts from reference TRBV15 and TRBJ1-3): DAMVIQNPRYQVTQFGKPVTLSCSQTLNHNVMYWYQQKSSQAPKLLFHYYDKDFNNEADTPDNFQSRRPNTSFCFLDIRSPGLGDTAMYLCATSTPEGNTIYFGEGSWLTVV.

The rearrangement joins TRBV9 to TRBJ2-3; 8 positions agree with TRBD1. The CDR3 loop spans 15 amino acids. Germline loops: CDR1 SGDLS, CDR2 YYNGEE. Trimming at V came to 0 bases and at J to 6 bases, leaving 6 bases not matched to a gene. The CDR3 bases are TGTGCCAGCAGCGTAGTTGGACAGGGATTGGATACGCAGTATTTT. It translates to CASSVVGQGLDTQYF.

The rearrangement links TRBV28 to TRBJ1-3, with D unresolved. V was cut by 2 bases and J by 0 bases, with 14 bases left in between. Germline lookup yields CDR1 MDHEN and CDR2 SYDVKM. This CDR3 has 17 residues. CDR3: CASSLGGLPSSGNTIYF. The CDR3 DNA follows: TGTGCCAGCAGTTTAGGAGGACTCCCGAGCTCTGGAAACACCATATATTTT.

In DNA, the CDR3 is TGTGCCAGCAGACTCAACGGGGACACTGAAGCTTTCTTT. It specifies CASRLNGDTEAFF. The V call is TRBV25-1, the J call TRBJ1-1; the D is unclear. V gave up 6 bases and J gave up 3 bases, with 11 bases separating them. Germline CDR1 reads MGHDK; CDR2 reads SYGVNS. The CDR3 runs to 13 residues.

CDR3 residues: CASSRYRDTQPQHF. Here the CDR3 DNA reads TGTGCCAGCTCAAGATACCGGGACACCCAGCCCCAGCATTTT. The chain is built from TRBV18 and TRBJ1-5, with a tentative D call TRBD1 (6 bases). The CDR3 loop spans 14 amino acids. The ends were cut back, 5 bases at V and 7 bases at J, with 15 bases in the middle. The germline V gene has CDR1 KGHSH and CDR2 LQKENI.

This rearrangement joins TRBV6-1 to TRBJ1-6; TRBD1 matches 11 bases. The CDR3 is 16 amino acids. The germline V gene encodes CDR1 MNHNS and CDR2 SASEGT. V trimming: 3 bases; J trimming: 7 bases; junction bases outside the gene matches: 5. The CDR3 protein is CASSDWGQGVNSPLHF. CDR3 bases: TGTGCCAGCAGTGACTGGGGACAGGGGGTAAATTCACCCCTCCACTTT.

This rearrangement joins TRBV9 to TRBJ2-3; a possible D gene is TRBD2 (6 bases). The germline gives CDR1 SGDLS, CDR2 YYNGEE. Between the trimmed V and J ends, which lost 9 bases and 6 bases, there was a span of 23 bases. The CDR3 loop spans 15 amino acids. The CDR3 DNA reads TGTGCCATCGGAGGTCGGTTGGCGGGGACCGATACGCAGTATTTT. Amino acid sequence: CAIGGRLAGTDTQYF.

The rearrangement links TRBV9 to TRBJ1-1; no firm D call. V lost 0 bases, J lost 4 bases, and 7 bases lay in between. Per germline, CDR1 SGDLS and CDR2 YYNGEE. CDR3 length: 13 residues. The DNA for the CDR3 is TGTGCCAGCAGCGTAGCTGGGAGCACTGAAGCTTTCTTT. It codes for CASSVAGSTEAFF.

This CDR3 is CASSVTGQDFEQYF. The CDR3 DNA reads TGTGCCAGCAGCGTAACGGGACAGGACTTCGAGCAGTACTTC. The J gene is TRBJ2-7, the V gene TRBV9, with TRBD1 matching 8 bases. Germline V CDR1 and CDR2: SGDLS, YYNGEE. This CDR3 is built from 14 residues. V gave up 1 base and J gave up 6 bases; unmatched junction bases: 6.

The V and J genes are TRBV6-5 and TRBJ1-4, with D possibly being TRBD1 (6 bases). Germline CDR1 and CDR2: MNHEY and SVGAGI. The ends were cut back, 6 bases at V and 8 bases at J, with 16 bases in the middle. The CDR3 spans 14 residues. CDR3 sequence: CASRAGVHREKLFF. CDR3 sequence (DNA): TGTGCCAGCAGGGCAGGGGTACATCGCGAAAAACTGTTTTTT.

The V call is TRBV9, the J call TRBJ1-2; 7 nucleotides align to TRBD1. This CDR3 has 15 residues. From germline, CDR1 is SGDLS and CDR2 YYNGEE. The trim removed 3 bases at V and 1 base at J, leaving 6 bases unmatched. The CDR3 DNA is TGTGCCAGCAGCGCTGATACAGGGGATAACTATGGCTACACCTTC. Its translation: CASSADTGDNYGYTF.

This rearrangement joins TRBV7-2 to TRBJ2-1, with 9 bases matching TRBD2. This CDR3 spans 16 amino acids. V lost 4 bases and J lost 8; bases outside the gene matches: 12. Germline V gene data show CDR1 as SGHTA and CDR2 as FQGNSA. Here the CDR3 reads CASSSLREGGYDEQFF. The CDR3 nucleotides are TGTGCCAGCAGCTCCTTGCGGGAGGGGGGTTACGATGAGCAGTTCTTC. The full variable domain, in which reference TRBV7-2 and TRBJ2-1 provide the parts outside the CDR3, is GAGVSQSPSNKVTEKGKDVELRCDPISGHTALYWYRQSLGQGLEFLIYFQGNSAPDKSGLPSDRFSAERTGGSVSTLTIQRTQQEDSAVYLCASSSLREGGYDEQFFGPGTRLTVL.

This clone was observed a few times. J is TRBJ1-5 and V is TRBV7-2, with D possibly being TRBD1 (5 bases). Germline CDR1 is SGHTA and CDR2 is FQGNSA. Between the trimmed V and J ends, which lost 1 base and 0 bases, there was a span of 10 bases. The CDR3 has 16 amino acids. As DNA, the CDR3 is TGTGCCAGCAGCTTAGTAGGAGGGACTAGCAATCAGCCCCAGCATTTT. Its protein is CASSLVGGTSNQPQHF.

The genes are TRBV21-1 and TRBJ2-7; the D segment call TRBD2 is taken from the table without a DNA check. TRBV21-1 is a listed pseudogene. There are 13 residues in the CDR3. This CDR3 reads CASSKDELNEQYF. For the CDR3, the DNA is TGTGCCAGCAGCAAAGACGAGTTAAACGAGCAGTACTTC.

The V and J genes are TRBV7-2 and TRBJ2-7; TRBD1 agrees at 7 bases. J lost 12 bases, V lost 7 bases, and 18 bases had no gene match. This CDR3 has 14 amino acids. Germline V CDR1 and CDR2: SGHTA, FQGNSA. The CDR3 here is CASKIGAGGESWYF. The CDR3 DNA is TGTGCCAGCAAGATAGGGGCAGGGGGTGAGAGTTGGTACTTC.

This chain joins TRBV7-2 and TRBJ1-5, with 7 bases that match TRBD1. J lost 1 base, V lost 4 bases, and 4 bases had no gene match. CDR1 is SGHTA and CDR2 is FQGNSA in the germline V gene. The CDR3 spans 15 residues. CDR3 amino acids: CASSSGQTSNQPQHF. DNA for the CDR3: TGTGCCAGCAGCTCGGGACAGACCAGCAATCAGCCCCAGCATTTT.

The chain joins TRBV3-1 (or the pseudogene TRBV3-2) to TRBJ2-7, with D perhaps matching TRBD1 (5 bases). The CDR3 runs to 14 residues. V dropped 2 bases and J dropped 2 bases, with 10 bases sitting between them. The V gene's germline CDR1 is LGHDT and CDR2 YNNKEL (reference sequence). Here the CDR3 DNA reads TGTGCCAGCAGCCAACCCGACAGTACCTACGAGCAGTACTTC. It encodes CASSQPDSTYEQYF.

The chain recombines TRBV18 with TRBJ1-6; TRBD1 is a possible D gene (5 bases). Germline V gene lookup returns CDR1 KGHSH and CDR2 LQKENI. The CDR3 is 15 residues long. Deletions cut 2 bases from V and 7 bases from J, with 12 bases between. In DNA form, the CDR3 reads TGTGCCAGCTCACCATCCCCAGGGAGGAATTCACCCCTCCACTTT. Encoded protein: CASSPSPGRNSPLHF.

V gene TRBV6-2 or TRBV6-3 combines with J gene TRBJ2-5, with D hard to call. V lost 2 bases to trimming and J lost 5 bases, with 15 bases between them. Per germline, CDR1 MNHEY and CDR2 SVGEGT. CDR3 length: 15 residues. The CDR3 is CASSYPNVEWETQYF. The CDR3, as DNA: TGTGCCAGCAGTTACCCGAACGTCGAGTGGGAGACCCAGTACTTC.